Presented here are 7 T cell receptor beta chains from one specimen sequenced in a study of blood T cell repertoires in COVID-19. Assay used: immunoSEQ multiplex PCR; TCRdb lists only in-frame clones, some missing. This table holds about 14,000 clones, around 90% found once. The sample was peripheral blood. The receptors shown here come from a human donor in a cohort sampled during active COVID-19.

The gene calls are TRBV28 and TRBJ1-1; D remains unclear. The V gene's germline CDR1 is MDHEN and CDR2 SYDVKM. Deletions cut 6 bases from V and 3 bases from J, with 11 bases between. The CDR3 runs 13 residues. The CDR3 DNA reads TGTGCCAGCAGGATAGCCCCCTACACTGAAGCTTTCTTT. Protein: CASRIAPYTEAFF.

This clone was seen only a few times. The rearrangement links TRBV7-6 to TRBJ1-6, with D perhaps TRBD1 (5 bases). The CDR3 sequence is 15 residues long. Trimming left V 5 bases short and J 6 bases short, with 14 bases between. Germline CDR1 is SGHVS and CDR2 is FNYEAQ. CDR3 sequence reads: CASSPLTAPNSPLHF. The DNA for the CDR3 is TGTGCCAGCAGCCCCTTGACAGCCCCTAATTCACCCCTCCACTTT.

The chain couples TRBV24-1 to TRBJ2-1; TRBD2 matches 7 bases. Germline V gene data show CDR1 as KGHDR and CDR2 as SFDVKD. The CDR3 is made up of 18 amino acids. Unmatched junction bases numbered 9, after V lost 2 bases and J lost 0 bases. CDR3 in amino acids: CATSDSNGRTSSYNEQFF. CDR3 nucleotides: TGTGCCACCAGTGATTCTAACGGGAGGACCTCCTCCTACAATGAGCAGTTCTTC.

The genes are TRBV5-6 and TRBJ2-2, with D perhaps matching TRBD1 (6 bases). The V gene lost 7 bases and the J gene lost 1 base, with 11 bases spanning the gap. In germline, CDR1 is SGHDT, CDR2 YYEEEE. The CDR3 totals 14 residues. As DNA, the CDR3 is TGTGCCAGCCTGAAACAGGGGAACACCGGGGAGCTGTTTTTT. Translating it yields CASLKQGNTGELFF.

The chain joins TRBV28 to TRBJ2-1; weak D call: TRBD2 (5 bases). Trimming took 4 bases from V and 12 from J, leaving 13 bases between them. This CDR3 region has 12 residues. In germline, CDR1 is MDHEN, CDR2 SYDVKM. As DNA, the CDR3 is TGTGCCAGCAGTTCGGCCGGGGTACGGCAGTTCTTC. Protein sequence: CASSSAGVRQFF.

The rearrangement uses TRBV7-9 and TRBJ2-3; perhaps TRBD2 as D (6 bases). CDR3 length equals 16 residues. CDR1 and CDR2 from the germline V gene are SEHNR and FQNEAQ (reference sequence). The V end was cut by 4 bases, the J end by 2 bases, with 16 bases between. The CDR3 region is CASSSSGTHLTDTQYF. The CDR3 region has the DNA TGTGCCAGCAGCTCCTCCGGGACTCACCTCACAGATACGCAGTATTTT.

Worth noting for this clone: Germline and junction disagree at one end, which may indicate a read error. The chain couples TRBV19 to TRBJ2-3, with D perhaps TRBD2 (6 bases). CDR1 and CDR2 (germline): LNHDA, SQIVND (reference sequence). CDR3 size: 14 residues. The CDR3 is CATRTTPSTGTQYF. The DNA for the CDR3 is TGTGCCACCAGGACTACTCCTAGCACAGGTACGCAGTATTTT.